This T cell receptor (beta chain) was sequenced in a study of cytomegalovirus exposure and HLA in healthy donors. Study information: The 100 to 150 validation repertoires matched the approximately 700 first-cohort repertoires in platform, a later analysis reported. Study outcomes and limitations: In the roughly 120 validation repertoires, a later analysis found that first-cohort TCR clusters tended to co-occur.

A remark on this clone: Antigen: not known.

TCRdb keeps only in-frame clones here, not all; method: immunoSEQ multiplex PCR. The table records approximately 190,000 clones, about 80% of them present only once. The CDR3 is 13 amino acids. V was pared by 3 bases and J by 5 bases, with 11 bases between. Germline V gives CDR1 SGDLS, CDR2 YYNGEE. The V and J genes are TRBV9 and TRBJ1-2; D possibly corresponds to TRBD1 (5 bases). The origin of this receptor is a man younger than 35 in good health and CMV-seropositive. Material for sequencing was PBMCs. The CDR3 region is CASSAVGGYGYTF. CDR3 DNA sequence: TGTGCCAGCAGCGCGGTGGGGGGTTATGGCTACACCTTC.